This entry concerns a single T cell receptor (beta chain). Its antigen is currently unknown. These data are taken from a study of lymphopenia after photon versus proton radiotherapy. Study-wide results and limits: Under photons, naive T cells and diversity fell while effector/memory populations rose. Oligoclonal CD8+ Temra expansion after nadir drove photon patients' diversity drop. Larger post-nadir TCR diversity loss correlated inversely with survival in deceased patients. Authors raise, but do not show, better survival with proton therapy.

V was trimmed by 5 bases and J by 6 bases, leaving 13 bases between them. Germline V gene lookup returns CDR1 SGHNT and CDR2 YENEEA. The CDR3 totals 13 residues. Only in-frame clones appear in the TCRdb table, and some are missing; sequencing was by immunoSEQ multiplex PCR. Among roughly 150,000 clones listed, about nine tenths were seen once. The rearrangement uses TRBV11-3 and TRBJ1-1; D gene uncertain. Sample: peripheral blood, taken from a patient treated with photon-based radiotherapy. The sequence derives from a man aged 45-60 years with gastric cancer. CDR3 loop: CASSARVGAEAFF. The CDR3 DNA sequence: TGTGCCAGCAGCGCTAGGGTGGGAGCTGAAGCTTTCTTT.